This is a list of T cell receptor beta chains from one sample in a study of response to subunit inactivated influenza vaccine. TCRdb redid the calling of the RT-PCR reads with MiXCR, one entry per CDR3 protein. Among about 650,000 distinct CDR3 sequences listed, roughly 15% were seen once. The sample was PBMCs from blood, taken approximately 15 days before vaccination. These receptors originate from a man aged 50-59 years who received an inactivated influenza vaccine. Both conserved end residues are part of each CDR3. The order of the fields is D gene, V gene, J gene, CDR3 protein. D genes are given only for firm matches.

D: TRBD2; V: TRBV27; J: TRBJ2-7; CDR3: CASSRRGLAVGNEQYF
D: -; V: TRBV4-1; J: TRBJ2-3; CDR3: CASSQDEGRSTDTQYF
D: -; V: TRBV7-9; J: TRBJ2-5; CDR3: CASSFQGETQYF
D: -; V: TRBV27; J: TRBJ2-1; CDR3: CASSFIGDSDGEQFF
D: TRBD1; V: TRBV6-1; J: TRBJ1-1; CDR3: CASRNPGTAVMNTEAFF
D: TRBD1; V: TRBV4-2; J: TRBJ2-1; CDR3: CASSPLLGTGVEQFF
D: TRBD2; V: TRBV5-6; J: TRBJ2-2; CDR3: CASSLLWGRSGSRGGELFF
D: TRBD2; V: TRBV28; J: TRBJ2-7; CDR3: CASSLRRGGEQYF
D: -; V: TRBV28; J: TRBJ2-7; CDR3: CASSLRWAVYEQYF
D: TRBD2; V: TRBV12-3/TRBV12-4; J: TRBJ2-1; CDR3: CASSLRTSGIIEQFF
D: -; V: TRBV7-2; J: TRBJ2-5; CDR3: CASSPGPSGAETQYF
D: TRBD2; V: TRBV6-2/TRBV6-3; J: TRBJ2-7; CDR3: CASSYGAGEQYF
D: -; V: TRBV19; J: TRBJ1-2; CDR3: CASSIKTEYGYTF
D: -; V: TRBV2; J: TRBJ2-2; CDR3: CASNNHGNTGELFF
D: -; V: TRBV19; J: TRBJ2-2; CDR3: CASSIQRGRSNTGELFF
D: -; V: TRBV29-1; J: TRBJ2-5; CDR3: CSVEVRLGLQETQYF
D: -; V: TRBV4-2; J: TRBJ2-7; CDR3: CASSPDPGPFEQYF
D: -; V: TRBV9; J: TRBJ2-1; CDR3: CASSSGAYEQFF
D: -; V: TRBV20-1; J: TRBJ1-1; CDR3: CSALDTEAFF